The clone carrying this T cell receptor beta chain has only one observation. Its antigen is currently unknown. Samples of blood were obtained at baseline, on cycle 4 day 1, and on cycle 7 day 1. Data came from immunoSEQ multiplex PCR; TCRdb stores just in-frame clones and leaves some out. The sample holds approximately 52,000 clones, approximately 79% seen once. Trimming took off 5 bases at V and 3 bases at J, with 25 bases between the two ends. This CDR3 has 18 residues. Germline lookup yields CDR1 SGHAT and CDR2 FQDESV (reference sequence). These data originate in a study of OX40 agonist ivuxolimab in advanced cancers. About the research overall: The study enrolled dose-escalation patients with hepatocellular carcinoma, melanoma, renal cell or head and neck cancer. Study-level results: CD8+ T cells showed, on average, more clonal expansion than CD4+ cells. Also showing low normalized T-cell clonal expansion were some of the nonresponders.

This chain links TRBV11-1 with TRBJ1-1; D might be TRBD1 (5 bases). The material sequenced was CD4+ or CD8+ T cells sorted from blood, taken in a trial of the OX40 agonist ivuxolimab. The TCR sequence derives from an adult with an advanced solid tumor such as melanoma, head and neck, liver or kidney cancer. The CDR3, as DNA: TGTGCCAGCAGCCCATTTTGGGTGAATAACGCGGGGGACACTGAAGCTTTCTTT. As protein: CASSPFWVNNAGDTEAFF.